The 6 T cell receptor beta chains presented below share a single source sample, sequenced in a study of shared clonotypes between healthy human individuals. Clones were read by immunoSEQ multiplex PCR, and TCRdb kept only the in-frame ones, dropping some. This sample yields roughly 1 million clones, of which approximately 80% are seen a single time; more than 0.45% belongs to the top ten. The sequenced material came from memory CD4+ T cells from PBMCs. Subset indicated: CD45RA-negative fraction. The receptors shown here come from a man aged 18 to 29 in good health. Some clones in this sample may be carry-over from other donors' samples.

The CDR3 coding sequence is TGTGCCAGCAGCGGGCAGGACAGCATCTACGAGCAGTACTTC. Translated, it gives CASSGQDSIYEQYF. V and J are TRBV7-3 and TRBJ2-7, with D possibly matching TRBD1 (6 bases). Trimming removed 5 bases at V and 3 bases at J, with 14 bases between. CDR1 is SGHTA, CDR2 FQGTGA, per germline. There are 14 residues in the CDR3.

CDR3 sequence reads: CASSMETEHYGYTF. The CDR3 DNA reads as TGCGCCAGCAGCATGGAGACAGAGCACTATGGCTACACCTTC. The V gene is TRBV5-1, the J gene TRBJ1-2; D may be TRBD1 (5 bases). V was trimmed by 4 bases and J by 3 bases, leaving 13 bases between them. Per germline, CDR1 SGHRS and CDR2 YFSETQ. The CDR3 consists of 14 residues.

V gene TRBV6-1 combines with J gene TRBJ1-4; D uncertain. The CDR3 length is 13 residues. V was cut by 4 bases and J by 6 bases, with 9 bases left in between. CDR1 is MNHNS, CDR2 SASEGT, per germline. In DNA form, the CDR3 reads TGTGCCAGCAGTGGGCTGGGGTATGAAAAACTGTTTTTT. As protein: CASSGLGYEKLFF.

This clone occurred a few times. The chain employs TRBV10-1 and TRBJ1-2, with D tentatively TRBD1 (5 bases). The V end lost 7 bases, the J end lost 2 bases, and 11 bases lay between the germline ends. The CDR3 has 13 residues. Germline V CDR1 and CDR2: WNHNN, SYGVQD (reference sequence). This CDR3 reads CASNSTDNYGYTF. The CDR3 DNA follows: TGCGCCAGCAACTCGACAGACAACTATGGCTACACCTTC.

The chain carries TRBV11-2 and TRBJ2-2; D ambiguous. The CDR3 spans 12 residues. Per germline, CDR1 SGHAT and CDR2 FQNNGV. Trimming removed 8 bases at V and 4 bases at J, with 8 bases between. CDR3 DNA sequence: TGTGCCAGCGGACGGCCCACCGGGGAGCTGTTTTTT. Translated, it gives CASGRPTGELFF.

The chain recombines TRBV5-1 with TRBJ2-1; TRBD2 matches 8 bases. The CDR3 runs to 15 residues. Germline-derived CDR1 and CDR2 are SGHRS and YFSETQ. The junction had 5 bases not matched to a gene; V was cut back by 0 bases and J by 6 bases. The CDR3 nucleotides are TGCGCCAGCAGCTTGGAGCTAGCGGGCGCCAATGAGCAGTTCTTC. It encodes CASSLELAGANEQFF.